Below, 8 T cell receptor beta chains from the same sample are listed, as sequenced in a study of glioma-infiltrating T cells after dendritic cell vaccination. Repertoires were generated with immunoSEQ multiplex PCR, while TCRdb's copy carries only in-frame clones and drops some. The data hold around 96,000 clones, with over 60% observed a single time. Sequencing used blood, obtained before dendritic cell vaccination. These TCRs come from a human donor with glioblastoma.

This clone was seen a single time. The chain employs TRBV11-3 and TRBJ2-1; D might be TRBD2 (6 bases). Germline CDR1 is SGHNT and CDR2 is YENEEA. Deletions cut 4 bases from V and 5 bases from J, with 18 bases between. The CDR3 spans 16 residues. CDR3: CASSSYRGGDHNEQFF. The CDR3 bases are TGTGCCAGCAGCTCATATCGGGGCGGGGATCACAATGAGCAGTTCTTC.

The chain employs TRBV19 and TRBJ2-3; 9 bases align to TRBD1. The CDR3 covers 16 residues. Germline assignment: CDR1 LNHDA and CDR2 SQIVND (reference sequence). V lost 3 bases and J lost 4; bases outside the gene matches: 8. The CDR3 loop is CASSIRGQGGSDTQYF. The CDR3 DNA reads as TGTGCCAGTAGTATTAGGGGACAGGGAGGGTCAGATACGCAGTATTTT.

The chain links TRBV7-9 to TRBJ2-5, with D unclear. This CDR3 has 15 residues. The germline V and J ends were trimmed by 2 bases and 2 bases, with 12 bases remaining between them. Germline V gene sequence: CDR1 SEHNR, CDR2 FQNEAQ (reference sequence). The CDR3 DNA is TGTGCCAGCAGCTTAAATGGCAACCATCAAGAGACCCAGTACTTC. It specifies CASSLNGNHQETQYF. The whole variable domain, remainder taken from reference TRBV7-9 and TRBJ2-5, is DTGVSQNPRHKITKRGQNVTFRCDPISEHNRLYWYRQTLGQGPEFLTYFQNEAQLEKSRLLSDRFSAERPKGSFSTLEIQRTEQGDSAMYLCASSLNGNHQETQYFGPGTRLLVL.

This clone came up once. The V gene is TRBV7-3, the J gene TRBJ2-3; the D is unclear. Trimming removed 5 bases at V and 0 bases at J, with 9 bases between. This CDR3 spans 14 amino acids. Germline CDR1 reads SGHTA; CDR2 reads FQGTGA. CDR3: CASSHGGSTDTQYF. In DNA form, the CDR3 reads TGTGCCAGCAGCCATGGCGGCAGCACAGATACGCAGTATTTT.

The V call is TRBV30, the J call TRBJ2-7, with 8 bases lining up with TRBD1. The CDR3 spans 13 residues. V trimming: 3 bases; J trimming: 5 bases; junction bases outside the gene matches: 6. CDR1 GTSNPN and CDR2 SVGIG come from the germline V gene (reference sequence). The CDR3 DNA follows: TGTGCCTGGAGCCTAACAGGGGGGAACGAGCAGTACTTC. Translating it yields CAWSLTGGNEQYF.

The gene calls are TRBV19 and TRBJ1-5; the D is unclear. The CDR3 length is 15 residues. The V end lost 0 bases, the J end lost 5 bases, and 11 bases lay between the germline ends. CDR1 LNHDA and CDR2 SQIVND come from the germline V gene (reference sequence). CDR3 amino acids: CASSIDSGLYQPQHF. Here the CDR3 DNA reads TGTGCCAGTAGTATAGACAGCGGATTATATCAGCCCCAGCATTTT.

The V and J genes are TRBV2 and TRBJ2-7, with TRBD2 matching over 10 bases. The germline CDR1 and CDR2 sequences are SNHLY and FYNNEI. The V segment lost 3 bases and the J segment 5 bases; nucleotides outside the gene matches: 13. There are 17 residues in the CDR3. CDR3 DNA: TGTGCCAGCAGTGAGCACCAAGCTGAACTAGCGGGAAACGAGCAGTACTTC. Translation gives CASSEHQAELAGNEQYF. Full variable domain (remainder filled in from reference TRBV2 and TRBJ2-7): EPEVTQTPSHQVTQMGQEVILRCVPISNHLYFYWYRQILGQKVEFLVSFYNNEISEKSEIFDDQFSVERPDGSNFTLKIRSTKLEDSAMYFCASSEHQAELAGNEQYFGPGTRLTVT.

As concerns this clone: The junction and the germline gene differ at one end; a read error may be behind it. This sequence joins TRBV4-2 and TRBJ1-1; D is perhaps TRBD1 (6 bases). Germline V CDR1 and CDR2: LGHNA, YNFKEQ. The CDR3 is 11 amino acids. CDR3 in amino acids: CASSQDRVQGF. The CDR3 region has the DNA TGTGCCAGCAGCCAAGATAGGGTTCAGGGGTTT.